These 23 T cell receptor beta chains were sequenced from one sample in a study of blood T cell repertoires in COVID-19. TCRdb keeps only in-frame clones here, not all; method: immunoSEQ multiplex PCR. The sample consists of 300,000 or so clones, around 88% of them appearing once. The specimen was peripheral blood. The receptors come from a woman under 40 who had recovered from COVID-19.

The chain has TRBV27 and TRBJ1-6; possibly TRBD1 for D (6 bases). The CDR3 extends over 15 amino acids. V lost 5 bases, J lost 3 bases, and 11 bases lay in between. Per the germline V gene, CDR1 is MNHEY and CDR2 is SMNVEV (reference sequence). The CDR3: CASSMIGGYNSPLHF. The CDR3 DNA reads as TGTGCCAGCAGTATGATAGGGGGCTATAATTCACCCCTCCACTTT.

This chain joins TRBV28 and TRBJ1-1; perhaps TRBD1 as D (6 bases). The CDR3 has 15 amino acids. Trimming removed 8 bases from V and 1 base from J, with 17 bases in between. Germline V gene lookup returns CDR1 MDHEN and CDR2 SYDVKM. The CDR3 protein is CASGTTGRENTEAFF. The CDR3 DNA reads as TGTGCCAGCGGAACCACAGGGAGGGAGAACACTGAAGCTTTCTTT.

The chain recombines TRBV11-2 with TRBJ2-2; the D gene is possibly TRBD2 (6 bases). This CDR3 region has 16 residues. Per the germline V gene, CDR1 is SGHAT and CDR2 is FQNNGV. Trimming took off 1 base at V and 1 base at J, with 10 bases between the two ends. CDR3 sequence reads: CASSLVGGVNTGELFF. CDR3 in DNA: TGTGCCAGCAGCTTAGTTGGAGGGGTGAACACCGGGGAGCTGTTTTTT. Using reference TRBV11-2 and TRBJ2-2 for the parts outside the CDR3, the full variable domain is EAGVAQSPRYKIIEKRQSVAFWCNPISGHATLYWYQQILGQGPKLLIQFQNNGVVDDSQLPKDRFSAERLKGVDSTLKIQPAKLEDSAVYLCASSLVGGVNTGELFFGEGSRLTVL.

For this clone: The identical CDR3 is also encoded by other nucleotide sequences in the sample. The chain uses TRBV5-1 and TRBJ2-5, with 8 bases matching TRBD2. The V segment lost 4 bases and the J segment 2 bases; nucleotides outside the gene matches: 1. The CDR3 has 13 amino acids. CDR1 is SGHRS, CDR2 YFSETQ, per germline. Written as DNA, the CDR3 is TGCGCCAGCAGCCGCGGGGGGCAAGAGACCCAGTACTTC. Translation: CASSRGGQETQYF.

The V gene is TRBV6-5, the J gene TRBJ2-7; D might be TRBD1 (6 bases). Germline-derived CDR1 and CDR2 are MNHEY and SVGAGI. The CDR3 has 14 amino acids. V lost 10 bases and J 3 bases, leaving 19 bases between the germline ends. The DNA for the CDR3 is TGTGCCACCAACAAACAGGGTTTACTCTACGAGCAGTACTTC. It yields the protein CATNKQGLLYEQYF.

The gene calls are TRBV28 and TRBJ2-1, with 9 nucleotides matching TRBD1. The CDR3 spans 14 residues. CDR1 and CDR2 (germline): MDHEN, SYDVKM. V dropped 2 bases and J dropped 8; count of bases not matched to a gene: 4. The CDR3 region is CASSLRTGDHEQFF. In DNA, the CDR3 is TGTGCCAGCAGTTTACGGACAGGGGATCATGAGCAGTTCTTC. The variable domain in full, completed from reference TRBV28 and TRBJ2-1, reads DVKVTQSSRYLVKRTGEKVFLECVQDMDHENMFWYRQDPGLGLRLIYFSYDVKMKEKGDIPEGYSVSREKKERFSLILESASTNQTSMYLCASSLRTGDHEQFFGPGTRLTVL.

The V and J genes are TRBV7-9 and TRBJ1-1; D is unresolved. Germline V lookup: CDR1 SEHNR, CDR2 FQNEAQ (reference sequence). V lost 2 bases and J lost 0, with 4 bases in between. The CDR3 totals 13 residues. The CDR3: CASSLSMNTEAFF. CDR3 DNA sequence: TGTGCCAGCAGCTTATCCATGAACACTGAAGCTTTCTTT.

The genes are TRBV12-3 or TRBV12-4 and TRBJ2-1, with D tentatively TRBD1 (6 bases). Trimming shortened V by 7 bases and J by 10 bases, and 17 bases separated the two germline ends. The CDR3 length is 13 residues. CDR3 sequence reads: CASNPGRGIEQFF. CDR3 bases: TGTGCCAGCAATCCGGGTAGGGGGATCGAGCAGTTCTTC.

V and J are TRBV5-1 and TRBJ1-5; D unresolved. Germline-derived CDR1 and CDR2 are SGHRS and YFSETQ. V shed 4 bases and J shed 0 bases, with 11 bases lying between them. The CDR3 is made up of 15 amino acids. The CDR3: CASSLEPYSNQPQHF. The CDR3 region has the DNA TGCGCCAGCAGCCTTGAGCCTTATAGCAATCAGCCCCAGCATTTT.

The chain couples TRBV5-5 to TRBJ1-2, with 11 bases matching TRBD1. This CDR3 is 14 amino acids long. Germline V gene lookup returns CDR1 SGHKS and CDR2 YYEKEE (reference sequence). V shed 4 bases and J 6 bases; nucleotides not matched to a gene: 5. CDR3 nucleotide sequence: TGTGCCAGCAGCCTTGGACAGGGGGCGGATGGCTACACCTTC. Translation: CASSLGQGADGYTF.

This clone was counted once. The chain has TRBV3-1 (or the pseudogene TRBV3-2) and TRBJ2-4, with a tentative D call TRBD1 (5 bases). The CDR3 covers 13 residues. V was pared by 8 bases and J by 6 bases, with 14 bases between. Germline V lookup: CDR1 LGHDT, CDR2 YNNKEL (reference sequence). CDR3 amino acids: CASAGAALNIQYF. CDR3 DNA: TGTGCCAGCGCTGGGGCAGCCCTAAACATTCAGTACTTC.

This clone was recorded at least ten times. The V gene is TRBV2, the J gene TRBJ2-6; D gene unclear. This CDR3 contains 14 residues. CDR1 and CDR2 from the germline V gene are SNHLY and FYNNEI. V shed 8 bases and J shed 0 bases, with 8 bases lying between them. The CDR3 spells CASEKPSGANVLTF. Here the CDR3 DNA reads TGTGCCAGCGAGAAGCCCTCTGGGGCCAACGTCCTGACTTTC.

This chain links TRBV28 with TRBJ2-7; D not resolved. This CDR3 contains 14 residues. V lost 6 bases to trimming and J lost 6 bases, with 18 bases between them. Per germline, CDR1 MDHEN and CDR2 SYDVKM. The CDR3 DNA reads TGTGCCAGCAGCCCCCCCCATGAGCGTAGCGAGCAGTACTTC. This codes for CASSPPHERSEQYF. Full variable domain (remainder filled in from reference TRBV28 and TRBJ2-7): DVKVTQSSRYLVKRTGEKVFLECVQDMDHENMFWYRQDPGLGLRLIYFSYDVKMKEKGDIPEGYSVSREKKERFSLILESASTNQTSMYLCASSPPHERSEQYFGPGTRLTVT.

The chain combines TRBV11-2 with TRBJ1-1, with 10 bases aligning to TRBD1. The V segment lost 2 bases and the J segment 6 bases; nucleotides outside the gene matches: 12. CDR1 and CDR2 from the germline V gene are SGHAT and FQNNGV. The CDR3 length is 17 residues. CDR3: CASSLLWGQGPRAEAFF. CDR3 sequence (DNA): TGTGCCAGCAGCTTACTCTGGGGACAGGGGCCCCGGGCTGAAGCTTTCTTT.

The V gene is TRBV5-1, the J gene TRBJ1-3; 7 nucleotides match TRBD1. Germline V gene lookup returns CDR1 SGHRS and CDR2 YFSETQ. The CDR3 is 15 residues long. Losses at the gene ends were 4 bases for V and 0 bases for J; bases not matched to a gene: 4. CDR3 DNA sequence: TGCGCCAGCAGCCCCAGGGGGGCCTCTGGAAACACCATATATTTT. This sequence encodes CASSPRGASGNTIYF.

J is TRBJ2-1 and V is TRBV5-1, with 14 bases lining up with TRBD2. The CDR3 extends over 17 amino acids. The trim removed 4 bases at V and 6 bases at J, leaving 9 bases unmatched. Per the germline V gene, CDR1 is SGHRS and CDR2 is YFSETQ. In nucleotides, the CDR3 is TGCGCCAGCAGCGAGGGACTAGCGGGGGACGAATTCAATGAGCAGTTCTTC. This encodes CASSEGLAGDEFNEQFF.

This clone was recorded once. The rearrangement links TRBV7-2 to TRBJ1-1; D might be TRBD1 (6 bases). Trimming left V 3 bases short and J 4 bases short, with 12 bases between. This CDR3 comprises 14 residues. CDR1 and CDR2 (germline): SGHTA, FQGNSA. CDR3 bases: TGTGCCAGCAGCTTTCAAGGGGGTATCACTGAAGCTTTCTTT. Amino acids: CASSFQGGITEAFF.

This clone was observed a single time. The rearrangement links TRBV2 to TRBJ2-1; D not resolved. The length of the CDR3 is 16 residues. The germline V gene encodes CDR1 SNHLY and CDR2 FYNNEI. Trimming removed 2 bases at V and 3 bases at J, with 14 bases between. CDR3 sequence (DNA): TGTGCCAGCAGTGAATTTGGGTCTAGTATCTACAATGAGCAGTTCTTC. Protein product: CASSEFGSSIYNEQFF.

The chain employs TRBV28 and TRBJ1-1, with TRBD1 as a possible D gene (6 bases). The CDR3 is 13 residues long. V lost 5 bases and J lost 5, with 12 bases in between. Germline values: CDR1 MDHEN, CDR2 SYDVKM. The CDR3 reads CASSPDRWTEAFF. For the CDR3, the DNA is TGTGCCAGCAGTCCCGACAGGTGGACTGAAGCTTTCTTT.

V is TRBV15 and J is TRBJ2-5, with D perhaps TRBD1 (5 bases). The CDR3 sequence is 16 residues long. V lost 7 bases to trimming and J lost 1 base, with 19 bases between them. CDR1 LNHNV and CDR2 YYDKDF come from the germline V gene (reference sequence). This CDR3 is CATTETVPRPQETQYF. CDR3 DNA sequence: TGTGCCACCACTGAGACAGTCCCTCGTCCCCAAGAGACCCAGTACTTC.

The rearrangement links TRBV19 to TRBJ2-3; 8 positions agree with TRBD2. The CDR3 spans 14 residues. Germline assignment: CDR1 LNHDA and CDR2 SQIVND (reference sequence). J lost 5 bases, V lost 5 bases, and 6 bases had no gene match. The CDR3 DNA reads TGTGCCAGTAGTTCCCGGGGGGGCCTAGATACGCAGTATTTT. It encodes CASSSRGGLDTQYF.

V and J are TRBV6-5 and TRBJ2-5; TRBD2 matches 9 bases. V lost 0 bases to trimming and J lost 5 bases; unmatched junction nucleotides: 4. Germline lookup yields CDR1 MNHEY and CDR2 SVGAGI. The CDR3 sequence is 15 residues long. The DNA of the CDR3 is TGTGCCAGCAGTTACTCTTCTCTAGCGGGGGAGACCCAGTACTTC. As protein: CASSYSSLAGETQYF.

A few counts support this clone. The chain is built from TRBV5-1 and TRBJ1-4, with 10 positions matching TRBD1. The V segment lost 4 bases and the J segment 7 bases; nucleotides outside the gene matches: 10. CDR1 SGHRS and CDR2 YFSETQ come from the germline V gene. The CDR3 length is 16 residues. For the CDR3, the DNA is TGCGCCAGCAGCCAAGCCGACAGGGGGCGTGGTGAAAAACTGTTTTTT. This sequence encodes CASSQADRGRGEKLFF.